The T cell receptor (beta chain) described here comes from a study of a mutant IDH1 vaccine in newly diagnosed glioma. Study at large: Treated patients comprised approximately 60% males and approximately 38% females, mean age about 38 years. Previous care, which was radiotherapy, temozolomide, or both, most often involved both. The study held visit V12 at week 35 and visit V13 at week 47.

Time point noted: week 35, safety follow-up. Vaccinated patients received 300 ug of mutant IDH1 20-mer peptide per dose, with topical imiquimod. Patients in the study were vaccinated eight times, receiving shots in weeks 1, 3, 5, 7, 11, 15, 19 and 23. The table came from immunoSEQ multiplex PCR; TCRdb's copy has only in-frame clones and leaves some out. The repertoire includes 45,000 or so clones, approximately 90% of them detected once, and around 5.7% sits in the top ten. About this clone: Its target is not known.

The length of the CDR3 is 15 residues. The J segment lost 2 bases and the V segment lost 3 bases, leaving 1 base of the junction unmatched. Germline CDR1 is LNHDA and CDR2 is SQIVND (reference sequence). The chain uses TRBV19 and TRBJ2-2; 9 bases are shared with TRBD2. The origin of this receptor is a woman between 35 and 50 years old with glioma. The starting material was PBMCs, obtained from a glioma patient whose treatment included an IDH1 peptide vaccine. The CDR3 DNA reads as TGTGCCAGTAGTATGGGACTAGCAAACACCGGGGAGCTGTTTTTT. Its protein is CASSMGLANTGELFF. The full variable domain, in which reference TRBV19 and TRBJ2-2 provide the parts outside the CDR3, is DGGITQSPKYLFRKEGQNVTLSCEQNLNHDAMYWYRQDPGQGLRLIYYSQIVNDFQKGDIAEGYSVSREKKESFPLTVTSAQKNPTAFYLCASSMGLANTGELFFGEGSRLTVL.